These 25 T cell receptor beta chains originate from one sample sequenced in a study of cytomegalovirus exposure and HLA in healthy donors. PCR used 60 Vbeta primers and 13 Jbeta primers. Clones were read by immunoSEQ multiplex PCR, and TCRdb kept only the in-frame ones, dropping some. The sample consists of some 140,000 clones, under 80% of them appearing once. The sequenced sample consisted of PBMCs. The receptors stem from a woman between 45 and 60 years old in good health and CMV-seropositive.

This rearrangement joins TRBV7-6 to TRBJ2-7, with 8 nucleotides matching TRBD2. Germline CDR1 and CDR2: SGHVS and FNYEAQ. The length of the CDR3 is 15 residues. After removal of 1 base from V and 2 bases from J, the junction contained 4 bases not matched to a gene. The CDR3 nucleotides read TGTGCCAGCAGCTTAGAAATAGCGGGGACCTACGAGCAGTACTTC. It codes for CASSLEIAGTYEQYF.

The chain employs TRBV19 and TRBJ2-1, with 9 nucleotides matching TRBD2. Germline CDR1 and CDR2: LNHDA and SQIVND (reference sequence). J lost 10 bases, V lost 1 base, and 8 bases had no gene match. The CDR3 extends over 15 amino acids. In nucleotides, the CDR3 is TGTGCCAGTAGTATAGTACTAGCGGGTTCAACAGAGCAGTTCTTC. Encoded protein: CASSIVLAGSTEQFF.

This clone was detected a few times. This CDR3 reads CSAGSRDRAGFGYTF. The CDR3 region has the DNA TGCAGCGCGGGATCCCGGGACAGGGCTGGATTTGGCTACACCTTC. This chain uses TRBV29-1 with TRBJ1-2; TRBD1 matches at 9 bases. The CDR3 extends over 15 amino acids. The germline V gene encodes CDR1 SQVTM and CDR2 ANQGSEA. The V and J ends lost 7 bases and 7 bases, in that order; junction bases with no gene match: 16. The whole variable domain, remainder taken from reference TRBV29-1 and TRBJ1-2, is SAVISQKPSRDICQRGTSLTIQCQVDSQVTMMFWYRQQPGQSLTLIATANQGSEATYESGFVIDKFPISRPNLTFSTLTVSNMSPEDSSIYLCSAGSRDRAGFGYTFGSGTRLTVV.

The chain combines TRBV6-5 with TRBJ1-2; D unresolved. The germline V gene encodes CDR1 MNHEY and CDR2 SVGAGI. V was cut by 2 bases and J by 2 bases, with 15 bases left in between. The CDR3 runs to 16 residues. The CDR3 DNA is TGTGCCAGCAGTTACCTGGGGAGGGAACTAAACTATGGCTACACCTTC. The encoded protein is CASSYLGRELNYGYTF.

The rearrangement uses TRBV4-1 and TRBJ2-7; D perhaps matches TRBD1 (7 bases). V gave up 1 base and J gave up 5 bases, with 15 bases separating them. There are 15 residues in the CDR3. The germline CDR1 and CDR2 sequences are MGHRA and YSYEKL. The CDR3 loop is CASSQVQGGGDEQYF. The CDR3 nucleotides are TGCGCCAGCAGCCAAGTCCAGGGGGGCGGCGACGAGCAGTACTTC.

The chain employs TRBV19 and TRBJ1-5, with a possible D match to TRBD1 (6 bases). This CDR3 region has 16 residues. Trimming stripped 5 bases from V and 2 bases from J, with 16 bases between. Germline values: CDR1 LNHDA, CDR2 SQIVND (reference sequence). CDR3 sequence (DNA): TGTGCCAGTAGTCCACTACAGGGATCGGGCAATCAGCCCCAGCATTTT. Protein: CASSPLQGSGNQPQHF. The full variable domain, completed using reference TRBV19 and TRBJ1-5, is DGGITQSPKYLFRKEGQNVTLSCEQNLNHDAMYWYRQDPGQGLRLIYYSQIVNDFQKGDIAEGYSVSREKKESFPLTVTSAQKNPTAFYLCASSPLQGSGNQPQHFGDGTRLSIL.

The V call is TRBV6-4, the J call TRBJ2-6, with TRBD1 matching over 10 bases. The CDR3 totals 18 residues. Germline assignment: CDR1 MRHNA and CDR2 SNTAGT. J gave up 4 bases and V 4 bases, and 10 bases lay outside the gene matches. CDR3 coding DNA: TGTGCCAGCAGTGCACATGGGACAGGGGCGACCGGGGCCAACGTCCTGACTTTC. Encoded protein: CASSAHGTGATGANVLTF.

The chain employs TRBV7-2 and TRBJ2-5; the D gene is possibly TRBD1 (6 bases). The better agreement between TRBJ2-7 and the DNA end casts doubt on the J call. The germline CDR1 and CDR2 sequences are SGHTA and FQGNSA. CDR3 length: 13 amino acids. The CDR3 nucleotides read TGTGCCAGCAGCAACACAGGGCTTGGCGAGCAGTACTTC. The encoded protein is CASSNTGLGEQYF.

J is TRBJ2-7 and V is TRBV2; D gene uncertain. CDR3 length: 14 amino acids. Trimming removed 4 bases from V and 5 bases from J, with 15 bases in between. The germline CDR1 and CDR2 sequences are SNHLY and FYNNEI. This chain's CDR3 is CASSVSVIGDEQYF. The CDR3 DNA reads as TGTGCCAGCAGTGTTAGTGTTATCGGAGACGAGCAGTACTTC.

The V and J genes are TRBV28 and TRBJ1-4; D not certain. The CDR3 runs to 15 residues. Germline values: CDR1 MDHEN, CDR2 SYDVKM. V lost 4 bases to trimming and J lost 2 bases, with 11 bases between them. As DNA, the CDR3 is TGTGCCAGCAGTTGGGCCGGATGGACTAATGAAAAACTGTTTTTT. It codes for CASSWAGWTNEKLFF.

The V and J genes are TRBV5-6 and TRBJ2-5; TRBD2 matches at 9 bases. Germline CDR1 SGHDT, CDR2 YYEEEE. V was pared by 7 bases and J by 4 bases, with 11 bases of the junction left unmatched. CDR3 size: 15 residues. DNA for the CDR3: TGTGCCAGCGGGAATAGCGGGGGCGGGGGAGAGACCCAGTACTTC. It translates to CASGNSGGGGETQYF.

The table lists this clone with a few counts. The V call is TRBV7-2, the J call TRBJ2-1, with TRBD2 matching over 7 bases. Trimming removed 0 bases from V and 6 bases from J; junction bases left unmatched: 5. The CDR3 totals 15 residues. The germline gives CDR1 SGHTA, CDR2 FQGNSA. CDR3 in DNA: TGTGCCAGCAGCTTAGCGGGGGGGACCCTCAATGAGCAGTTCTTC. The encoded protein is CASSLAGGTLNEQFF.

The chain uses TRBV27 and TRBJ2-3, with D maybe TRBD1 (6 bases). Germline CDR1 and CDR2: MNHEY and SMNVEV (reference sequence). V shed 5 bases and J shed 2 bases, with 11 bases lying between them. This CDR3 spans 14 amino acids. The CDR3 reads CASSEGQVTDTQYF. The CDR3 nucleotides read TGTGCCAGCAGTGAGGGACAAGTCACAGATACGCAGTATTTT.

The V call is TRBV7-2, the J call TRBJ1-6; D not certain. The CDR3 is 18 residues long. V dropped 2 bases and J dropped 7 bases, with 21 bases sitting between them. Germline values: CDR1 SGHTA, CDR2 FQGNSA. CDR3 sequence: CASSLQRQQKYANSPLHF. The CDR3 bases are TGTGCCAGCAGCTTACAACGTCAACAGAAATATGCCAATTCACCCCTCCACTTT.

This chain uses TRBV4-1 with TRBJ1-6; 7 positions match TRBD1. Looked up from germline, CDR1 is MGHRA and CDR2 is YSYEKL. J was trimmed by 10 bases and V by 0 bases; bases with no gene match: 6. The CDR3 contains 15 residues. The DNA of the CDR3 is TGCGCCAGCAGCCAAGATCTAGGGACAGAGTCACCCCTCCACTTT. Its translation: CASSQDLGTESPLHF.

The J gene is TRBJ2-2, the V gene TRBV7-2; 10 positions match TRBD2. There are 17 residues in the CDR3. J gave up 2 bases and V 4 bases, and 7 bases lay outside the gene matches. The germline gives CDR1 SGHTA, CDR2 FQGNSA. The CDR3 protein is CASSSNSGGANTGELFF. The CDR3 DNA is TGTGCCAGCAGCTCCAACAGCGGGGGGGCCAACACCGGGGAGCTGTTTTTT.

This chain links TRBV5-1 with TRBJ1-6, with a tentative D call TRBD1 (5 bases). Germline V gene data show CDR1 as SGHRS and CDR2 as YFSETQ. The CDR3 has 14 amino acids. Trimming pared 0 bases from V and 6 bases from J, leaving 7 bases between. CDR3 sequence (DNA): TGCGCCAGCAGCTTGGGACAGATTAATTCACCCCTCCACTTT. Its translation: CASSLGQINSPLHF.

This clone appeared a few times. The V and J genes are TRBV2 and TRBJ1-1; D remains unclear. The CDR3 sequence is 14 residues long. V lost 5 bases to trimming and J lost 1 base, with 11 bases between them. Germline-derived CDR1 and CDR2 are SNHLY and FYNNEI. The CDR3 is CASSRSPGNTEAFF. The CDR3 DNA reads as TGTGCCAGCAGTCGGTCCCCAGGGAACACTGAAGCTTTCTTT.

This clone was picked up a small number of times. The chain has TRBV11-1 and TRBJ2-5; 7 bases agree with TRBD1. The J call is doubtful: the DNA matches TRBJ2-7 better. Germline V CDR1 and CDR2: SGHAT, FQDESV (reference sequence). CDR3 length equals 13 residues. CDR3 nucleotides: TGTGCCAGCAGCAGGGACAGAGACTACGAGCAGTACTTC. This sequence encodes CASSRDRDYEQYF.

The gene calls are TRBV5-6 and TRBJ2-1; 8 bases are shared with TRBD1. The CDR3 loop spans 15 amino acids. In germline, CDR1 is SGHDT, CDR2 YYEEEE. V shed 0 bases, J shed 7 bases, and the junction held 6 bases outside the gene matches. CDR3 in amino acids: CASSLAGQVENEQFF. CDR3 bases: TGTGCCAGCAGCTTGGCGGGACAGGTGGAGAATGAGCAGTTCTTC.

The genes are TRBV4-1 and TRBJ1-4, with D maybe TRBD1 (5 bases). This CDR3 spans 15 amino acids. V was trimmed by 4 bases and J by 7 bases, leaving 16 bases between them. Per germline, CDR1 MGHRA and CDR2 YSYEKL. The CDR3 bases are TGCGCCAGCAGCCGAGAGGGACGGAGGGCTGAAAAACTGTTTTTT. Its protein product is CASSREGRRAEKLFF.

The genes are TRBV5-6 and TRBJ1-2; D possibly corresponds to TRBD1 (5 bases). Germline V CDR1 and CDR2: SGHDT, YYEEEE. The CDR3 loop spans 13 amino acids. Trimming cost V 4 bases and J 1 base, with 8 bases left between them. The DNA for the CDR3 is TGTGCCAGCAGCGCAGGGATTAACTATGGCTACACCTTC. As protein: CASSAGINYGYTF.

This clone was detected a few times. The chain uses TRBV6-1 and TRBJ1-4; D is possibly TRBD1 (5 bases). V lost 1 base and J 10 bases, leaving 13 bases between the germline ends. In germline, CDR1 is MNHNS, CDR2 SASEGT. The CDR3 runs to 14 residues. In DNA form, the CDR3 reads TGTGCCAGCAGTGAAGGGCAGGGTTACGGAAAACTGTTTTTT. It is translated as CASSEGQGYGKLFF.

V usage is TRBV6-1 and J usage is TRBJ1-5, with D unclear. V was clipped by 3 bases and J by 1 base, with 10 bases between them. Germline-derived CDR1 and CDR2 are MNHNS and SASEGT. This CDR3 has 15 amino acids. The CDR3 DNA sequence: TGTGCCAGCAGTGAGTGGAGGGAGAGCAATCAGCCCCAGCATTTT. Translation: CASSEWRESNQPQHF.

This clone showed up just once. The chain has TRBV4-1 and TRBJ2-7, with 8 positions matching TRBD1. V dropped 4 bases and J dropped 2; count of bases not matched to a gene: 4. This CDR3 region has 14 residues. Per the germline V gene, CDR1 is MGHRA and CDR2 is YSYEKL. The CDR3 sequence: CASSPADRAYEQYF. The CDR3, as DNA: TGCGCCAGCAGCCCCGCGGACAGGGCCTACGAGCAGTACTTC.